These 10 T cell receptor beta chains share one sample of origin, sequenced in a study of shared clonotypes between healthy human individuals. The table came from immunoSEQ multiplex PCR; TCRdb's copy has only in-frame clones and leaves some out. Altogether some 2,100,000 clones are present, 90% to 97% being singletons, with the ten largest covering around 0.13%. The specimen was naive CD4+ T cells sorted from blood. Subset defined: CD45RA+ positively selected. The receptors stem from a man between 18 and 35 years old in good health.

Notes on this clone: Within the sample, other DNA sequences also encode this same CDR3. V and J are TRBV28 and TRBJ2-3, with 8 bases that match TRBD2. Per germline, CDR1 MDHEN and CDR2 SYDVKM. The junction had 1 base not matched to a gene; V was cut back by 8 bases and J by 3 bases. This CDR3 has 12 amino acids. CDR3 DNA sequence: TGTGCCAGCCGGGGGGGAACAGATACGCAGTATTTT. Its protein product is CASRGGTDTQYF.

The CDR3 is CASSRDSTSYEQYF. The CDR3 region has the DNA TGCGCCAGCAGCCGGGACAGCACCTCCTACGAGCAGTACTTC. The rearrangement links TRBV5-1 to TRBJ2-7; TRBD1 aligns across 7 bases. V dropped 4 bases and J dropped 0; count of bases not matched to a gene: 4. Germline V gene sequence: CDR1 SGHRS, CDR2 YFSETQ. This CDR3 comprises 14 residues.

The rearrangement uses TRBV25-1 and TRBJ1-4; D is ambiguous. The V gene lost 5 bases and the J gene lost 2 bases, with 6 bases spanning the gap. The CDR3 is made up of 13 amino acids. From germline, CDR1 is MGHDK and CDR2 SYGVNS. CDR3 DNA: TGTGCCAGCAGTCGGGAGACTAATGAAAAACTGTTTTTT. This encodes CASSRETNEKLFF.

The sample holds one count of this clone. The gene calls are TRBV5-4 and TRBJ1-1; D is ambiguous. The CDR3 has 12 residues. Germline loops: CDR1 SGHNT, CDR2 YYREEE (reference sequence). The V and J ends lost 3 bases and 4 bases respectively, with 7 bases between them. CDR3 nucleotides: TGTGCCAGCAGCTCCGGGCTCACTGAAGCTTTCTTT. It codes for CASSSGLTEAFF. Variable domain in full (rest from reference TRBV5-4 and TRBJ1-1): ETGVTQSPTHLIKTRGQQVTLRCSSQSGHNTVSWYQQALGQGPQFIFQYYREEENGRGNFPPRFSGLQFPNYSSELNVNALELDDSALYLCASSSGLTEAFFGQGTRLTVV.

The chain joins TRBV19 to TRBJ1-1; TRBD1 matches at 7 bases. CDR1 and CDR2 (germline): LNHDA, SQIVND (reference sequence). The CDR3 runs 14 residues. Trimming took 6 bases from V and 4 from J; bases not matched to a gene: 8. The CDR3 DNA follows: TGTGCCAGTAGGTTGGCAGGGGGGAGCACTGAAGCTTTCTTT. This encodes CASRLAGGSTEAFF.

The V gene is TRBV11-2, the J gene TRBJ2-5; 9 nucleotides agree with TRBD1. The germline V gene encodes CDR1 SGHAT and CDR2 FQNNGV. The CDR3 extends over 16 amino acids. Losses at the gene ends were 3 bases for V and 2 bases for J; bases not matched to a gene: 7. The CDR3 region is CASSFDLGQGQETQYF. The CDR3, as DNA: TGTGCCAGCAGCTTCGACTTGGGACAGGGACAAGAGACCCAGTACTTC.

The chain employs TRBV5-4 and TRBJ1-1; the match to TRBD1 covers 10 bases. Trimming at V came to 2 bases and at J to 0 bases, leaving 7 bases not matched to a gene. CDR1 SGHNT and CDR2 YYREEE come from the germline V gene (reference sequence). The CDR3 is made up of 17 amino acids. The CDR3 DNA is TGTGCCAGCAGCTTTCCGGGACAGGGGCTCATGAACACTGAAGCTTTCTTT. Its protein product is CASSFPGQGLMNTEAFF.

For the CDR3, the DNA is TGTGCCAGCAGTAAAAGACCGGGACAGGGAGGCTACACCTTC. This encodes CASSKRPGQGGYTF. This sequence joins TRBV28 and TRBJ1-2, with 9 bases matching TRBD1. The CDR3 has 14 residues. Germline V gives CDR1 MDHEN, CDR2 SYDVKM. J lost 8 bases, V lost 5 bases, and 9 bases had no gene match.

In the case of this clone: A read error may explain this, as a much larger clone is one base away. The same CDR3 can be traced to other DNA sequences in this sample. The rearrangement uses TRBV6-1 and TRBJ2-7, with TRBD1 as a possible D gene (6 bases). This CDR3 has 12 amino acids. Germline V gene lookup returns CDR1 MNHNS and CDR2 SASEGT. The V end lost 5 bases, the J end lost 4 bases, and 9 bases lay between the germline ends. The CDR3 region is CASSPQGYEQYF. Here the CDR3 DNA reads TGTGCCAGCAGTCCCCAGGGGTACGAGCAGTACTTC.

This chain links TRBV5-6 with TRBJ1-2; TRBD1 might be the D (6 bases). Germline V lookup: CDR1 SGHDT, CDR2 YYEEEE. Trimming took off 4 bases at V and 4 bases at J, with 14 bases between the two ends. The CDR3 has 14 amino acids. CDR3: CASSAWTALYGYTF. DNA for the CDR3: TGTGCCAGCAGCGCCTGGACAGCACTCTATGGCTACACCTTC.